The clone carrying this TCR beta chain occurred many times. Antigen unknown. The data stem from a study of identical twins. The CDR3 spans 11 residues. V dropped 10 bases and J dropped 4 bases, with 10 bases sitting between them. Findings of the study overall: Conclusions rested on cross-sectional statistics rather than following the same donors.

TCRdb reanalysed the 5' RACE reads using MiXCR and keeps one entry per CDR3 protein. The sample yields around 250,000 distinct CDR3 sequences, approximately 5.9% seen once. These data are also associated with another study on T cells expressing NK-cell markers.

This receptor was taken from a woman between 18 and 30 years old in good health. The chain uses TRBV12-3 or TRBV12-4 and TRBJ1-2; a weak D match, TRBD1 (6 bases). The specimen was CD8+ T cells sorted from blood. DNA for the CDR3: TGTGCCACCACAGGGCTCTATGGCTACACCTTC. Translation gives CATTGLYGYTF.